This T cell receptor (beta chain) was sequenced for a study of blood T cell repertoires in COVID-19. Trimming removed 0 bases from V and 4 bases from J; junction bases left unmatched: 5. CDR3 size: 17 residues. From germline, CDR1 is MGHRA and CDR2 YSYEKL. In the study's own analysis: Amplification from reference gene primers served as the basis for estimated nucleated cell counts. Sequencing was performed with immunoSEQ multiplex PCR; in TCRdb, only in-frame clones are kept and a portion is missing. That table is the source of V, J and clone size, and D and trimming were worked out from the DNA. The repertoire includes about 49,000 clones, approximately 87% of them detected once, and less than 2.5% sits in the top ten. Patients of the Seattle cohort, enrolled during active infection, were followed longitudinally.

The chain combines TRBV4-1 with TRBJ1-3; 11 positions match TRBD1. Input material: peripheral blood. The receptor's source is a woman of 80 years or more with COVID-19, enrolled during active disease. In nucleotides, the CDR3 is TGCGCCAGCAGCCAAGAAGGGACAGGGGGTTGGGGAAACACCATATATTTT. Amino acid sequence: CASSQEGTGGWGNTIYF.